What follows are 26 T cell receptor beta chains derived from one specimen sequenced in a study of CD8 T cells in ankylosing spondylitis. TCRdb fed the 5' RACE reads into MiXCR, producing one record per CDR3 protein. Of 300,000 to 350,000 distinct CDR3 sequences listed, roughly 20% were seen once; the top ten hold about 3.7%. The material sequenced was blood, either unsorted or a sorted T cell fraction (not recorded which). Source of these receptors: a female donor with ankylosing spondylitis or in good health (not recorded which).

The chain uses TRBV9 and TRBJ2-1; TRBD1 aligns across 9 bases. CDR3 length: 17 amino acids. Trimming took 3 bases from V and 8 from J; bases not matched to a gene: 15. Germline CDR1 and CDR2: SGDLS and YYNGEE. The CDR3 spells CASSETGTGIIGHEQFF. The CDR3 DNA reads TGTGCCAGCAGCGAGACCGGGACAGGGATCATTGGTCATGAGCAGTTCTTC.

This chain uses TRBV13 with TRBJ2-5, with 8 positions matching TRBD2. There are 16 residues in the CDR3. CDR1 PRHDT and CDR2 FYEKMQ come from the germline V gene (reference sequence). The junction had 9 bases not matched to a gene; V was cut back by 6 bases and J by 0 bases. The CDR3 is CASRQGLAVYQETQYF. CDR3 in DNA: TGTGCCAGCAGACAAGGACTAGCAGTCTACCAAGAGACCCAGTACTTC.

At least ten counts were recorded for this clonotype. V is TRBV6-5 and J is TRBJ2-5; D is tentatively TRBD1 or TRBD2 (5 bases each). V was clipped by 3 bases and J by 0 bases, with 17 bases between them. Germline V gives CDR1 MNHEY, CDR2 SVGAGI. The CDR3 has 17 residues. The CDR3 DNA reads TGTGCCAGCAGTTATGCGGTAACAGGAGGATACCAAGAGACCCAGTACTTC. It encodes CASSYAVTGGYQETQYF.

This chain uses TRBV12-3 or TRBV12-4 with TRBJ2-2, with 16 bases lining up with TRBD2. There are 18 residues in the CDR3. J was trimmed by 4 bases and V by 5 bases; bases with no gene match: 7. In DNA, the CDR3 is TGTGCCAGCAGTCCGGGACTAGCGGGAGGGCCTGGCACCGGGGAGCTGTTTTTT. This encodes CASSPGLAGGPGTGELFF.

J is TRBJ2-1 and V is TRBV3-1, with a tentative D call TRBD2 (6 bases). CDR1 and CDR2 from the germline V gene are LGHDT and YNNKEL (reference sequence). This CDR3 is 17 amino acids long. V was clipped by 4 bases and J by 5 bases, with 21 bases between them. For the CDR3, the DNA is TGTGCCAGCAGCCGGCTACCTCGGGGGAGAGCGGACAATGAGCAGTTCTTC. The encoded protein is CASSRLPRGRADNEQFF.

This clonotype was seen a handful of times. The V and J genes are TRBV20-1 and TRBJ1-6; no firm D call. Germline loops: CDR1 DFQATT, CDR2 SNEGSKA (reference sequence). The CDR3 sequence is 16 residues long. The ends were cut back, 3 bases at V and 0 bases at J, with 12 bases in the middle. The CDR3 region has the DNA TGCAGTGCTAGGAGCGAGTTTAGCTCCTATAATTCACCCCTCCACTTT. It codes for CSARSEFSSYNSPLHF.

This clonotype was counted many times. The chain carries TRBV4-3 and TRBJ1-4; D unresolved. The CDR3 has 15 amino acids. Per germline, CDR1 LGHNA and CDR2 YSLEER. V lost 1 base and J 4 bases, leaving 10 bases between the germline ends. The CDR3 nucleotides are TGCGCCAGCAGCCAAGTAGGAGGGTATAATGAAAAACTGTTTTTT. As protein: CASSQVGGYNEKLFF.

The chain combines TRBV5-1 with TRBJ2-2; TRBD1 agrees at 10 bases. Germline lookup yields CDR1 SGHRS and CDR2 YFSETQ. The CDR3 consists of 16 residues. The junction had 10 bases not matched to a gene; V was cut back by 6 bases and J by 5 bases. In DNA form, the CDR3 reads TGCGCCAGCAACTACCGGGGACAGGGGAGGACCGGGGAGCTGTTTTTT. This encodes CASNYRGQGRTGELFF.

This clonotype occurred a few times. The genes are TRBV6-5 and TRBJ2-3, with unresolved D. CDR3 size: 16 residues. Trimming removed 2 bases from V and 2 bases from J, with 14 bases in between. The germline V gene has CDR1 MNHEY and CDR2 SVGAGI. CDR3 loop: CASSYRQEPDTDTQYF. For the CDR3, the DNA is TGTGCCAGCAGTTACCGGCAGGAGCCTGACACAGATACGCAGTATTTT.

This clonotype occurred a few times. This sequence joins TRBV20-1 and TRBJ2-5; D remains unclear. The germline V gene encodes CDR1 DFQATT and CDR2 SNEGSKA (reference sequence). The germline V and J ends were trimmed by 2 bases and 5 bases, with 12 bases remaining between them. There are 13 residues in the CDR3. CDR3 region: CSARRPQAETQYF. CDR3 in DNA: TGCAGTGCTAGAAGGCCGCAGGCGGAGACCCAGTACTTC.

This clonotype was observed a few times. CDR3 in DNA: TGTGCTAGTGGTTTGTCTCTCCCTGAAGCTTTCTTT. This sequence encodes CASGLSLPEAFF. The rearrangement links TRBV12-5 to TRBJ1-1; no definite D call. Trimming took 2 bases from V and 6 from J, leaving 7 bases between them. The germline gives CDR1 LGHNT, CDR2 FRNRAP. The CDR3 covers 12 residues. Full variable domain (missing parts from reference TRBV12-5 and TRBJ1-1): DARVTQTPRHKVTEMGQEVTMRCQPILGHNTVFWYRQTMMQGLELLAYFRNRAPLDDSGMPKDRFSAEMPDATLATLKIQPSEPRDSAVYFCASGLSLPEAFFGQGTRLTVV.

The rearrangement links TRBV7-9 to TRBJ2-1; 7 nucleotides align to TRBD1. The CDR3 spans 17 residues. Germline V CDR1 and CDR2: SEHNR, FQNEAQ (reference sequence). J was trimmed by 10 bases and V by 3 bases; bases with no gene match: 18. Written as DNA, the CDR3 is TGTGCCAGCAGCTTCCTGTTTTCGGGACAGATTAGGACCGAGCAGTTCTTC. Its protein product is CASSFLFSGQIRTEQFF. Full variable domain (missing parts from reference TRBV7-9 and TRBJ2-1): DTGVSQNPRHKITKRGQNVTFRCDPISEHNRLYWYRQTLGQGPEFLTYFQNEAQLEKSRLLSDRFSAERPKGSFSTLEIQRTEQGDSAMYLCASSFLFSGQIRTEQFFGPGTRLTVL.

This clonotype was detected a few times. The gene calls are TRBV7-2 and TRBJ1-5; 7 bases match TRBD1. V lost 5 bases to trimming and J lost 4 bases; unmatched junction nucleotides: 5. Germline assignment: CDR1 SGHTA and CDR2 FQGNSA. This CDR3 has 14 residues. In DNA form, the CDR3 reads TGTGCCAGCAGCCCCGGGACAGATAATCAGCCCCAGCATTTT. This encodes CASSPGTDNQPQHF.

The rearrangement links TRBV11-2 to TRBJ1-3; no clear D gene. This CDR3 spans 16 amino acids. Germline V gene data show CDR1 as SGHAT and CDR2 as FQNNGV. V was pared by 5 bases and J by 0 bases, with 14 bases between. In nucleotides, the CDR3 is TGTGCCAGCAGCCTCTCCGACCCGAGCTCTGGAAACACCATATATTTT. It is translated as CASSLSDPSSGNTIYF.

The CDR3 reads CASRLLAGEIPDTQYF. CDR3 in DNA: TGTGCCAGCAGGTTACTAGCGGGAGAGATCCCAGATACGCAGTATTTT. The J gene is TRBJ2-3, the V gene TRBV7-9; 11 bases are shared with TRBD2. V dropped 6 bases and J dropped 4; count of bases not matched to a gene: 9. This CDR3 has 16 residues. Looked up from germline, CDR1 is SEHNR and CDR2 is FQNEAQ (reference sequence).

The chain couples TRBV7-2 to TRBJ2-7; D remains ambiguous. CDR3 length equals 12 residues. Germline V gene data show CDR1 as SGHTA and CDR2 as FQGNSA. V was cut by 5 bases and J by 9 bases, with 14 bases left in between. The CDR3 sequence: CASSPDRIAQYF. The CDR3 DNA follows: TGTGCCAGCAGCCCCGACCGGATTGCGCAGTACTTC.

The chain carries TRBV6-2 or TRBV6-3 and TRBJ2-1; maybe TRBD2 (6 bases). CDR3 length equals 17 residues. The ends were cut back, 5 bases at V and 7 bases at J, with 24 bases in the middle. Germline CDR1 MNHEY, CDR2 SVGEGT. The CDR3 reads CASSPQRAGTGGNEQFF. CDR3 in DNA: TGTGCCAGCAGTCCCCAGCGAGCCGGGACTGGAGGGAATGAGCAGTTCTTC.

This chain connects TRBV6-1 to TRBJ1-1; D gene ambiguous. CDR1 is MNHNS, CDR2 SASEGT, per germline. Trimming removed 7 bases from V and 4 bases from J, with 19 bases in between. The CDR3 sequence is 15 residues long. The CDR3 here is CASTPGGWNLTEAFF. CDR3 in DNA: TGTGCCAGCACCCCCGGAGGGTGGAATCTCACTGAAGCTTTCTTT.

This clonotype was recorded at least ten times. This likely comes from a read error, as the CDR3 has no conserved phenylalanine or tryptophan at its end. The limits of the CDR3 on the DNA are not certain, so only TCRdb's listed CDR3 is given. CDR3 sequence: CSARMGSGSMI. V gene TRBV20-1 combines with J gene TRBJ2-1; TRBD2 is the table's D call, not checked against the DNA. Germline CDR1 DFQATT, CDR2 SNEGSKA (reference sequence). With termini counted, the CDR3 has 11 amino acids.

This clonotype appeared many times. The chain couples TRBV20-1 to TRBJ2-7; tentatively, D is TRBD1 (5 bases). Germline-derived CDR1 and CDR2 are DFQATT and SNEGSKA (reference sequence). This CDR3 has 14 amino acids. V was clipped by 0 bases and J by 3 bases, with 12 bases between them. The CDR3 region is CSAREGALFYEQYF. The CDR3 nucleotides are TGCAGTGCTAGAGAAGGGGCCCTCTTCTACGAGCAGTACTTC.

The rearrangement joins TRBV24-1 to TRBJ2-2; TRBD2 agrees at 12 bases. V was clipped by 5 bases and J by 3 bases; unmatched bases: 6. Germline V gene lookup returns CDR1 KGHDR and CDR2 SFDVKD. The CDR3 length is 17 residues. The CDR3 loop is CATSGGTSGSDTGELFF. Here the CDR3 DNA reads TGTGCCACCAGTGGCGGGACTAGCGGGTCCGACACCGGGGAGCTGTTTTTT.

In the case of this clonotype: A much larger clone lies one base from this, so it may be a read error. The CDR3 ends on some other residue instead of the conserved phenylalanine or tryptophan, so this is likely a read error. The chain recombines TRBV7-7 with TRBJ2-1; maybe TRBD2 (6 bases). The CDR3 runs to 14 residues. CDR1 SSHAT and CDR2 FNYEAQ come from the germline V gene (reference sequence). CDR3 DNA sequence: TGTGCCAGCAGCGTAGCTGGCGGGGACAATGAGCAGTTCCTC. Translation: CASSVAGGDNEQFL.

This clonotype has at least ten counts. The CDR3 reads CASTRTGGETQYF. CDR3 coding DNA: TGTGCCAGCACTAGGACAGGGGGAGAGACCCAGTACTTC. The gene calls are TRBV12-3 or TRBV12-4 and TRBJ2-5; TRBD1 agrees at 10 bases. This CDR3 has 13 residues. V lost 7 bases and J lost 4; bases outside the gene matches: 3.

This rearrangement joins TRBV5-6 to TRBJ2-7, with a weak D call TRBD1 (6 bases). Trimming removed 0 bases from V and 2 bases from J, with 12 bases in between. CDR3 length: 15 amino acids. Germline CDR1 is SGHDT and CDR2 is YYEEEE. CDR3 sequence (DNA): TGTGCCAGCAGCTTGGCACAGGGTAACCCCTACGAGCAGTACTTC. Amino acids: CASSLAQGNPYEQYF.

This chain links TRBV5-4 with TRBJ1-1, with no clear D. The V gene lost 0 bases and the J gene lost 1 base, with 7 bases spanning the gap. This CDR3 has 14 amino acids. Germline V lookup: CDR1 SGHNT, CDR2 YYREEE (reference sequence). CDR3 sequence reads: CASSLGLQNTEAFF. CDR3 DNA: TGTGCCAGCAGCTTGGGGTTACAGAACACTGAAGCTTTCTTT.

Only a few counts were recorded for this clonotype. The chain is built from TRBV7-2 and TRBJ2-1; 13 bases are a match to TRBD2. From germline, CDR1 is SGHTA and CDR2 FQGNSA. This CDR3 has 14 amino acids. V trimming: 5 bases; J trimming: 13 bases; junction bases outside the gene matches: 8. The DNA of the CDR3 is TGTGCCAGCAGCGACTTAGGGACTAGCGGGACACAGTTCTTC. As protein: CASSDLGTSGTQFF.